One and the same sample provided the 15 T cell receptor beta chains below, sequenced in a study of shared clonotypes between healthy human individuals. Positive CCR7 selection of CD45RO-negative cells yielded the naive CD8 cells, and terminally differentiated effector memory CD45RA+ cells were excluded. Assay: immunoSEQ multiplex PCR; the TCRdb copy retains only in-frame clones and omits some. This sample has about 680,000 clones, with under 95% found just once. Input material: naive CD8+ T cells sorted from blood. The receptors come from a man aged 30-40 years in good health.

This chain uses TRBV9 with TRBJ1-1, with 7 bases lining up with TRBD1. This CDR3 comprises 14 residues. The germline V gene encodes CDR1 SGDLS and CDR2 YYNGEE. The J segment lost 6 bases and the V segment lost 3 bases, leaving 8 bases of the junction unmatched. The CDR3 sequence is CASSEGALGPEAFF. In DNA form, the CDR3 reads TGTGCCAGCAGCGAGGGGGCGTTAGGCCCTGAAGCTTTCTTT. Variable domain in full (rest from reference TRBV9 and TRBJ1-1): DSGVTQTPKHLITATGQRVTLRCSPRSGDLSVYWYQQSLDQGLQFLIQYYNGEERAKGNILERFSAQQFPDLHSELNLSSLELGDSALYFCASSEGALGPEAFFGQGTRLTVV.

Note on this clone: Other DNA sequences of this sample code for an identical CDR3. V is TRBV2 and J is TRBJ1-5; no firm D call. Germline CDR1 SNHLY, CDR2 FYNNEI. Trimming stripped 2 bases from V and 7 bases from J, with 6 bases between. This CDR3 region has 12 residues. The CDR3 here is CASSESGQPQHF. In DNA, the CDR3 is TGTGCCAGCAGTGAATCGGGGCAGCCCCAGCATTTT.

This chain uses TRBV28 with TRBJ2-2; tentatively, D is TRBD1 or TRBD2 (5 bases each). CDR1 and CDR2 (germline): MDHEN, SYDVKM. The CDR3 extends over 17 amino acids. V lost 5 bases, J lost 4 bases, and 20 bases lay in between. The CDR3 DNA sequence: TGTGCCAGCAGTCCCCTGGTGGGGGAGTTGGTCACCGGGGAGCTGTTTTTT. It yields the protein CASSPLVGELVTGELFF.

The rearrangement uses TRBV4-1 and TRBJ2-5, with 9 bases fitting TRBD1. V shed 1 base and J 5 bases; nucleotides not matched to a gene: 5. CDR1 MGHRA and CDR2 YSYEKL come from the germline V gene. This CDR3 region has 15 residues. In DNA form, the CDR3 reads TGCGCCAGCAGCCAAGCCAGACAGGGGGTTGAGACCCAGTACTTC. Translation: CASSQARQGVETQYF.

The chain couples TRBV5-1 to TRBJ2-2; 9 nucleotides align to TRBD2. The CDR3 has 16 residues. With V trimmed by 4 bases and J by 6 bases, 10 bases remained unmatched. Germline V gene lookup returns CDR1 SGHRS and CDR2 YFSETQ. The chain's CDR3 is CASSLGLAGVPGELFF. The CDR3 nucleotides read TGCGCCAGCAGCCTTGGATTAGCGGGAGTCCCCGGGGAGCTGTTTTTT. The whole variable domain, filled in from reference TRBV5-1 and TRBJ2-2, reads KAGVTQTPRYLIKTRGQQVTLSCSPISGHRSVSWYQQTPGQGLQFLFEYFSETQRNKGNFPGRFSGRQFSNSRSEMNVSTLELGDSALYLCASSLGLAGVPGELFFGEGSRLTVL.

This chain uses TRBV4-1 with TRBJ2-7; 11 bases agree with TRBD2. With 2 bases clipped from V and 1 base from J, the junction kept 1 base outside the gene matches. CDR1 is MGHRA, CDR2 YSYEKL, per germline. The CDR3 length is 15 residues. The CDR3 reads CASSQRTSGSYEQYF. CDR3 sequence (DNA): TGCGCCAGCAGCCAAAGGACTAGCGGGTCCTACGAGCAGTACTTC.

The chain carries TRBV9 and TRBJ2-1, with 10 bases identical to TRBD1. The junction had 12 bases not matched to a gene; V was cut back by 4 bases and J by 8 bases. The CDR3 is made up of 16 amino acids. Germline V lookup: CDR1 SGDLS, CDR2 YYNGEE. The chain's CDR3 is CASSPRDRGFVHEQFF. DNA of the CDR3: TGTGCCAGCAGCCCTCGGGACAGGGGATTTGTCCATGAGCAGTTCTTC.

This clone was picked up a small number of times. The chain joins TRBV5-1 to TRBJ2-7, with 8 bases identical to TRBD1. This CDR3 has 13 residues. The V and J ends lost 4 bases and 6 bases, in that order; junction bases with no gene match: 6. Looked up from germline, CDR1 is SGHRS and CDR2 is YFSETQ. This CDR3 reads CASSPTGDLEQYF. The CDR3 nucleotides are TGCGCCAGCAGCCCGACAGGGGATCTCGAGCAGTACTTC.

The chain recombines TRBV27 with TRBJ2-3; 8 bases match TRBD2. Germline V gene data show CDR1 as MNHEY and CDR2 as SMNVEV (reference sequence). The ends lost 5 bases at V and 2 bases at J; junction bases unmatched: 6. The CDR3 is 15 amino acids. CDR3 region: CASSTGGRDTDTQYF. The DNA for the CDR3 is TGTGCCAGCAGTACGGGAGGGCGGGACACAGATACGCAGTATTTT.

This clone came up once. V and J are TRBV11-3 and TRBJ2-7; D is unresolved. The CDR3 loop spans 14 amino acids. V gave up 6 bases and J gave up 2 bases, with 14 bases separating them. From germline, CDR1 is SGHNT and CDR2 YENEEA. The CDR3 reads CASRLGPTPYEQYF. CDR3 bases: TGTGCCAGCAGGCTTGGTCCCACTCCCTACGAGCAGTACTTC.

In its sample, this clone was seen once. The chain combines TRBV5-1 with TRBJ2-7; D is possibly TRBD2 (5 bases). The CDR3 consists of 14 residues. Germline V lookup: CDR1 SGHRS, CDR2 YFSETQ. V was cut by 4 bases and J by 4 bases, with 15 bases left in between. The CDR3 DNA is TGCGCCAGCAGCCCCGACACCGGCGGGTACGAGCAGTACTTC. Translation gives CASSPDTGGYEQYF.

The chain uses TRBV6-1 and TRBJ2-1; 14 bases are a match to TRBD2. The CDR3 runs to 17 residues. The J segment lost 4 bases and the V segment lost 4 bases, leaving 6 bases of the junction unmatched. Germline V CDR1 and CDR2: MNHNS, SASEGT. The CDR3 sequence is CASSGLAGGSHYNEQFF. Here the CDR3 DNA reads TGTGCCAGCAGTGGACTAGCGGGAGGGTCCCATTACAATGAGCAGTTCTTC.

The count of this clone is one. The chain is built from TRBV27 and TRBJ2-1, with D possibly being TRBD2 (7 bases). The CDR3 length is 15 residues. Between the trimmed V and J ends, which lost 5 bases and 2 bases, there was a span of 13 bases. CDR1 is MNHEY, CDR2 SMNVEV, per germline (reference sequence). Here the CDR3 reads CASSGRGSPYNEQFF. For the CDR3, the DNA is TGTGCCAGCAGTGGGAGGGGGAGCCCCTACAATGAGCAGTTCTTC.

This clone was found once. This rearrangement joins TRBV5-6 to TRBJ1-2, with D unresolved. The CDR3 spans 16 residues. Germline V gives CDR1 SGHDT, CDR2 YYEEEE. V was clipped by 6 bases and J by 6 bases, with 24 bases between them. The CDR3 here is CASTPRKGTTSDGYTF. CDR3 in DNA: TGTGCCAGCACACCTCGGAAGGGCACAACCTCTGATGGCTACACCTTC.

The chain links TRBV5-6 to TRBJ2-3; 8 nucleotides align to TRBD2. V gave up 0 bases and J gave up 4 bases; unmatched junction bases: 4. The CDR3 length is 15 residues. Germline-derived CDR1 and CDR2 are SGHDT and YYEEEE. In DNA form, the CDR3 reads TGTGCCAGCAGCTTGGGAGCGGGAGACCCAGATACGCAGTATTTT. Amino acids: CASSLGAGDPDTQYF.